The 27 T cell receptor beta chains given below trace back to one sample, sequenced in a study of technical replicates of blood from a handful of donors. Assay used: immunoSEQ multiplex PCR; TCRdb lists only in-frame clones, some missing. Of approximately 52,000 clones listed, about 93% are singletons. The sample was PBMCs. These receptors were taken from a human donor in good health. Some clones in this sample may be carry-over from other donors' samples.

The chain joins TRBV7-9 to TRBJ2-1, with 9 nucleotides matching TRBD2. Germline values: CDR1 SEHNR, CDR2 FQNEAQ (reference sequence). V dropped 11 bases and J dropped 9; count of bases not matched to a gene: 14. This CDR3 has 14 amino acids. The CDR3 is CAGLKAGGSLEQFF. For the CDR3, the DNA is TGTGCCGGCTTAAAAGCGGGGGGATCTCTTGAGCAGTTCTTC.

The rearrangement joins TRBV11-2 to TRBJ2-1, with TRBD2 as a possible D gene (6 bases). V shed 6 bases and J shed 4 bases, with 19 bases lying between them. CDR1 is SGHAT and CDR2 is FQNNGV in the germline V gene. This CDR3 has 16 residues. The CDR3 region is CASSYSWAGLYNEQFF. DNA of the CDR3: TGTGCCAGCAGTTACAGCTGGGCGGGGTTGTACAATGAGCAGTTCTTC.

The rearrangement joins TRBV27 to TRBJ1-2; possibly TRBD1 for D (6 bases). Deletions cut 0 bases from V and 0 bases from J, with 8 bases between. The germline V gene encodes CDR1 MNHEY and CDR2 SMNVEV (reference sequence). CDR3 length: 15 amino acids. Here the CDR3 DNA reads TGTGCCAGCAGTTTATCCAGGGGCCCTAACTATGGCTACACCTTC. It yields the protein CASSLSRGPNYGYTF.

The chain recombines TRBV29-1 with TRBJ1-1; D possibly corresponds to TRBD1 (6 bases). Germline V gene sequence: CDR1 SQVTM, CDR2 ANQGSEA. This CDR3 comprises 10 residues. V was trimmed by 6 bases and J by 7 bases, leaving 9 bases between them. CDR3 residues: CSVGQLEAFF. The CDR3, as DNA: TGCAGCGTGGGACAACTTGAAGCTTTCTTT.

By share of the sample, this clone is medium-sized. The chain has TRBV10-3 and TRBJ2-7; 8 bases line up with TRBD1. Germline-derived CDR1 and CDR2 are ENHRY and SYGVKD. After removal of 2 bases from V and 3 bases from J, the junction contained 12 bases not matched to a gene. The CDR3 covers 17 residues. The CDR3 sequence is CAISELRDRRKGYEQYF. The CDR3 DNA reads as TGTGCCATCAGTGAGCTCCGGGACAGGAGAAAGGGCTACGAGCAGTACTTC.

The chain links TRBV4-1 to TRBJ2-7; D perhaps matches TRBD1 (6 bases). There are 14 residues in the CDR3. Germline CDR1 MGHRA, CDR2 YSYEKL. The V end was cut by 0 bases, the J end by 7 bases, with 13 bases between. CDR3 in amino acids: CASSQDRVQGEQYF. CDR3 DNA sequence: TGCGCCAGCAGCCAAGATCGTGTACAGGGAGAGCAGTACTTC.

In this sample, this clone turned up once. This sequence joins TRBV7-2 and TRBJ2-1; a weak D match, TRBD2 (6 bases). V lost 10 bases, J lost 7 bases, and 17 bases lay in between. Germline CDR1 and CDR2: SGHTA and FQGNSA. The CDR3 runs to 13 residues. The CDR3 sequence is CATRAGLGNEQFF. The DNA for the CDR3 is TGTGCCACCCGGGCGGGACTCGGAAATGAGCAGTTCTTC.

The CDR3 loop reads CASSISGGARGYTF. The CDR3 DNA sequence: TGTGCCAGCAGCATTAGCGGGGGGGCGAGGGGCTACACCTTC. The rearrangement links TRBV7-2 to TRBJ1-2; a possible D gene is TRBD1 (6 bases). From germline, CDR1 is SGHTA and CDR2 FQGNSA. This CDR3 region has 14 residues. Deletions cut 5 bases from V and 8 bases from J, with 18 bases between.

This chain links TRBV5-4 with TRBJ2-7; no firm D call. The germline V gene has CDR1 SGHNT and CDR2 YYREEE (reference sequence). V shed 1 base and J shed 5 bases, with 13 bases lying between them. The CDR3 spans 14 residues. The CDR3 nucleotides are TGTGCCAGCAGCTTGATCTCTAGTACCCACGAGCAGTACTTC. Translation: CASSLISSTHEQYF.

The chain employs TRBV25-1 and TRBJ2-7; no firm D call. Trimming removed 5 bases at V and 3 bases at J, with 11 bases between. Per germline, CDR1 MGHDK and CDR2 SYGVNS. The CDR3 loop spans 13 amino acids. The CDR3 DNA reads as TGTGCCAGCAGTCCAGAAAACTACTACGAGCAGTACTTC. It is translated as CASSPENYYEQYF.

This chain uses TRBV6-5 with TRBJ1-1; 9 nucleotides line up with TRBD1. Trimming cost V 3 bases and J 1 base; bases outside gene matches: 6. This CDR3 has 16 amino acids. Looked up from germline, CDR1 is MNHEY and CDR2 is SVGAGI. The CDR3 reads CASSYAGQGRNTEAFF. The CDR3 nucleotides read TGTGCCAGCAGTTATGCGGGACAGGGAAGGAACACTGAAGCTTTCTTT.

The V and J genes are TRBV19 and TRBJ1-3; a possible D gene is TRBD1 (6 bases). The CDR3 sequence is 16 residues long. The V and J ends lost 6 bases and 5 bases respectively, with 20 bases between them. Germline values: CDR1 LNHDA, CDR2 SQIVND (reference sequence). This chain's CDR3 is CASSPKHREPRNTIYF. The CDR3, as DNA: TGTGCCAGTAGCCCGAAACACAGGGAACCCAGAAACACCATATATTTT.

The genes are TRBV27 and TRBJ2-7, with TRBD2 matching over 9 bases. The germline gives CDR1 MNHEY, CDR2 SMNVEV (reference sequence). The ends lost 0 bases at V and 0 bases at J; junction bases unmatched: 3. The CDR3 is 16 residues long. As DNA, the CDR3 is TGTGCCAGCAGTTTATCTAGCGGGAGTGTCTCCTACGAGCAGTACTTC. This codes for CASSLSSGSVSYEQYF.

The V gene is TRBV9, the J gene TRBJ2-3, with 10 bases that match TRBD2. Germline CDR1 reads SGDLS; CDR2 reads YYNGEE. This CDR3 has 18 amino acids. V shed 3 bases, J shed 5 bases, and the junction held 15 bases outside the gene matches. In DNA form, the CDR3 reads TGTGCCAGCAGCGGGGGACTAGCGTTCCGAGAGAAGAGAGATACGCAGTATTTT. This codes for CASSGGLAFREKRDTQYF. The entire variable domain, with the rest obtained from reference TRBV9 and TRBJ2-3, is as follows: DSGVTQTPKHLITATGQRVTLRCSPRSGDLSVYWYQQSLDQGLQFLIQYYNGEERAKGNILERFSAQQFPDLHSELNLSSLELGDSALYFCASSGGLAFREKRDTQYFGPGTRLTVL.

The gene calls are TRBV11-2 and TRBJ2-5; 7 nucleotides line up with TRBD2. Germline trimming cut 1 base from V and 1 base from J; bases unmatched to any gene: 3. Germline V gives CDR1 SGHAT, CDR2 FQNNGV. This CDR3 has 15 amino acids. Here the CDR3 reads CASSLVWGGQETQYF. The CDR3 DNA sequence: TGTGCCAGCAGCTTAGTGTGGGGGGGCCAAGAGACCCAGTACTTC.

This chain connects TRBV27 to TRBJ2-7, with TRBD1 matching 9 bases. Germline loops: CDR1 MNHEY, CDR2 SMNVEV (reference sequence). V shed 6 bases, J shed 4 bases, and the junction held 7 bases outside the gene matches. This CDR3 region has 14 residues. As DNA, the CDR3 is TGTGCCAGCAGCACAGGGGGCGCGGAGTACGAGCAGTACTTC. Translated: CASSTGGAEYEQYF.

DNA for the CDR3: TGTGCCAGCAGTGAAGGCGGGGCAGGAGACGATCTCTATGGCTACACCTTC. Protein product: CASSEGGAGDDLYGYTF. The gene calls are TRBV6-1 and TRBJ1-2, with D possibly matching TRBD1 (5 bases). V lost 1 base to trimming and J lost 4 bases, with 19 bases between them. This CDR3 is built from 17 residues. Per the germline V gene, CDR1 is MNHNS and CDR2 is SASEGT.

The chain carries TRBV11-3 and TRBJ2-1; D is possibly TRBD1 (5 bases). This CDR3 has 13 residues. Looked up from germline, CDR1 is SGHNT and CDR2 is YENEEA. Trimming shortened V by 5 bases and J by 5 bases, and 10 bases separated the two germline ends. The CDR3 region has the DNA TGTGCCAGCAGCCCGACAGACAACAATGAGCAGTTCTTC. This encodes CASSPTDNNEQFF. The whole variable domain, filled in from reference TRBV11-3 and TRBJ2-1, reads EAGVVQSPRYKIIEKKQPVAFWCNPISGHNTLYWYLQNLGQGPELLIRYENEEAVDDSQLPKDRFSAERLKGVDSTLKIQPAELGDSAVYLCASSPTDNNEQFFGPGTRLTVL.

The chain recombines TRBV4-1 with TRBJ1-2; 7 bases are shared with TRBD1. The junction had 9 bases not matched to a gene; V was cut back by 1 base and J by 4 bases. This CDR3 contains 16 residues. In germline, CDR1 is MGHRA, CDR2 YSYEKL. This CDR3 is CASSQGGGDRIYGYTF. As DNA, the CDR3 is TGCGCCAGCAGCCAAGGAGGAGGGGACAGAATCTATGGCTACACCTTC.

The rearrangement links TRBV5-4 to TRBJ2-3, with 14 positions matching TRBD2. The germline V gene has CDR1 SGHNT and CDR2 YYREEE (reference sequence). The CDR3 has 17 amino acids. V shed 3 bases and J 2 bases; nucleotides not matched to a gene: 5. The CDR3 spells CASSSRTSGRLTDTQYF. CDR3 in DNA: TGTGCCAGCAGCTCACGGACTAGCGGGAGGCTCACAGATACGCAGTATTTT.

The J gene is TRBJ2-3, the V gene TRBV5-1; TRBD2 matches 7 bases. The V segment lost 5 bases and the J segment 1 base; nucleotides outside the gene matches: 10. Germline V gives CDR1 SGHRS, CDR2 YFSETQ. The CDR3 extends over 16 amino acids. Here the CDR3 reads CASSNQGGYGTDTQYF. The CDR3 nucleotides read TGCGCCAGCAGTAATCAGGGAGGGTATGGCACAGATACGCAGTATTTT.

V usage is TRBV2 and J usage is TRBJ1-4, with 11 bases lining up with TRBD1. Germline V lookup: CDR1 SNHLY, CDR2 FYNNEI. Losses at the gene ends were 4 bases for V and 7 bases for J; bases not matched to a gene: 5. The CDR3 spans 15 residues. The DNA for the CDR3 is TGTGCCAGCAGTGGGACAGGGGGCGACGGTGAAAAACTGTTTTTT. Amino acids: CASSGTGGDGEKLFF.

The chain has TRBV5-1 and TRBJ2-7; D gene uncertain. Trimming shortened V by 6 bases and J by 2 bases, and 15 bases separated the two germline ends. The CDR3 is 14 amino acids. Germline V gene data show CDR1 as SGHRS and CDR2 as YFSETQ. The CDR3 protein is CASKLAAVPYEQYF. The CDR3 nucleotides are TGCGCCAGCAAGTTGGCGGCGGTGCCCTACGAGCAGTACTTC.

This clone was recorded only once. The gene calls are TRBV4-2 and TRBJ1-1; D is perhaps TRBD1 (6 bases). Trimming shortened V by 3 bases and J by 5 bases, and 10 bases separated the two germline ends. The germline CDR1 and CDR2 sequences are LGHNA and YNFKEQ. This CDR3 contains 13 residues. Written as DNA, the CDR3 is TGTGCCAGCAGCCAGGAACAGGGAACTGAAGCTTTCTTT. This gives the protein CASSQEQGTEAFF.

V is TRBV18 and J is TRBJ2-5, with 7 bases aligning to TRBD2. V was pared by 4 bases and J by 5 bases, with 4 bases of the junction left unmatched. Germline loops: CDR1 KGHSH, CDR2 LQKENI. The CDR3 runs to 13 residues. In DNA, the CDR3 is TGTGCCAGCTCACGCGCGGGGGTTGAGACCCAGTACTTC. It translates to CASSRAGVETQYF.

The J gene is TRBJ2-1, the V gene TRBV11-3, with D possibly matching TRBD1 (5 bases). V was shortened by 0 bases and J by 10 bases, with 10 bases between the two germline ends. Looked up from germline, CDR1 is SGHNT and CDR2 is YENEEA. This CDR3 contains 13 residues. The CDR3 is CASSLDGAGEQFF. The CDR3 DNA reads TGTGCCAGCAGCTTAGATGGGGCAGGGGAGCAGTTCTTC.

This chain connects TRBV19 to TRBJ2-2; 9 bases agree with TRBD1. Germline-derived CDR1 and CDR2 are LNHDA and SQIVND (reference sequence). The V gene end was trimmed by 4 bases and the J gene end by 6 bases; junction bases not matched to a gene: 6. This CDR3 is built from 15 residues. CDR3 in amino acids: CASSSRDRVPGELFF. DNA for the CDR3: TGTGCCAGTAGTAGCCGGGACAGGGTCCCCGGGGAGCTGTTTTTT.